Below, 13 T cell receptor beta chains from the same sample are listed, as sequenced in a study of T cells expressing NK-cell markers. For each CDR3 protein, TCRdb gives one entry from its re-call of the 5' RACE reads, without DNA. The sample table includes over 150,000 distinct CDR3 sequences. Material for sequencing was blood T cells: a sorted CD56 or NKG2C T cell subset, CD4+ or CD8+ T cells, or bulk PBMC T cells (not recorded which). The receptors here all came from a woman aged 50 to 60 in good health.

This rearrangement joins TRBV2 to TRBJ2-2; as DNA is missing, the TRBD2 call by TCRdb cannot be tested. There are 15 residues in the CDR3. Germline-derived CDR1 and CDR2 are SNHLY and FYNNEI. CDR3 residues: CASSRLAGSTGELFF.

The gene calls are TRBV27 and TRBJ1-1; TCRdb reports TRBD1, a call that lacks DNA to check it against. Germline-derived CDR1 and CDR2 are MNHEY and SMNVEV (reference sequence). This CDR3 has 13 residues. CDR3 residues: CASQGASNTEAFF.

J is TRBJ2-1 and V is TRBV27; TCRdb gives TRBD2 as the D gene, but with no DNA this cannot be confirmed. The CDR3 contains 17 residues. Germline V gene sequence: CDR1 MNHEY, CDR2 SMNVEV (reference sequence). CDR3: CASREDFFTTSYNEQFF.

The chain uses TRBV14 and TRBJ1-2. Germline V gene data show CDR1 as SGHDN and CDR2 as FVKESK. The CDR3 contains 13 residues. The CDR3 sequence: CASSIGDNYGYTF.

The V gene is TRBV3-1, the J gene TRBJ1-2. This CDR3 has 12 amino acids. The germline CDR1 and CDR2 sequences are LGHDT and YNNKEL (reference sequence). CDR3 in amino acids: CASSQDVDGYTF.

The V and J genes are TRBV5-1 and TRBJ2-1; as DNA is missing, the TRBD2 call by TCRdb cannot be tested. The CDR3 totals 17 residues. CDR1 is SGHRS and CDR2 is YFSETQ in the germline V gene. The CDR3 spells CASSDTSGRSSGHEQFF.

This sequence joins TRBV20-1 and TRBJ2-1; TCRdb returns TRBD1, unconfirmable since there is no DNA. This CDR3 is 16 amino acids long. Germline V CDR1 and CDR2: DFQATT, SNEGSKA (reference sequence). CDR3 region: CSARDQRQAPYNEQFF.

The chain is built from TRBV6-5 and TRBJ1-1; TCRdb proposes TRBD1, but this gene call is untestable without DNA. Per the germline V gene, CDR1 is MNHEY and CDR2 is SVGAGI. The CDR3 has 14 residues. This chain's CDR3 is CASTNGGVNTEAFF.

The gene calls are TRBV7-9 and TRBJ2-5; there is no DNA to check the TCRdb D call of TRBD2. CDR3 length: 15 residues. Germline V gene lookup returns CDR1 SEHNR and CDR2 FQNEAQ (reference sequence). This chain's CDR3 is CASSPLASGSKTQYF.

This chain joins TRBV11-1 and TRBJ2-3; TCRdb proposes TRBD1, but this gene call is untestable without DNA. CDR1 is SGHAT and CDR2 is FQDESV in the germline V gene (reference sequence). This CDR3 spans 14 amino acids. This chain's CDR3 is CASSRTTGTDTQYF. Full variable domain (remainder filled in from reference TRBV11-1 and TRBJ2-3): EAEVAQSPRYKITEKSQAVAFWCDPISGHATLYWYRQILGQGPELLVQFQDESVVDDSQLPKDRFSAERLKGVDSTLKIQPAELGDSAMYLCASSRTTGTDTQYFGPGTRLTVL.

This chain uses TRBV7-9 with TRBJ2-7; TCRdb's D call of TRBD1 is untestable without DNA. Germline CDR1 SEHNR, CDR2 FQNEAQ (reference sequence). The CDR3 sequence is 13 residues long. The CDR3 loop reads CASSAGTEYEQYF.

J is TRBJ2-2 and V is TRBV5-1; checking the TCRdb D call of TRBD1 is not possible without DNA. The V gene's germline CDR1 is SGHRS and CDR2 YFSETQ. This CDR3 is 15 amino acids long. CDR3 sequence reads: CASKKRQVLTGELFF.

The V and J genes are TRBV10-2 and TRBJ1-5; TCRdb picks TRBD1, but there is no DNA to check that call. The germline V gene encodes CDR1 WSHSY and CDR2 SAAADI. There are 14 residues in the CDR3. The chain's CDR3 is CASSSGVMSQPQHF.